This T cell receptor (beta chain) was sequenced for a study of T cell responses to AZD1222 COVID-19 vaccine. The CDR3 is 16 residues long. Unmatched junction bases numbered 5, after V lost 6 bases and J lost 0 bases. The V gene's germline CDR1 is SNHLY and CDR2 FYNNEI. Method: immunoSEQ multiplex PCR; TCRdb's copy keeps in-frame clones and lacks some. The table includes around 150,000 clones, more than 70% detected once. Here the sequenced sample was peripheral blood, taken on day 0 of AZD1222 vaccination. The sequence derives from an adult in good health. The chain uses TRBV2 and TRBJ1-6; 7 bases line up with TRBD1. CDR3 sequence (DNA): TGTGCCAGCAGATTACAGGGGAGCTCCTATAATTCACCCCTCCACTTT. It translates to CASRLQGSSYNSPLHF.